This record concerns one TCR beta chain sequence. Its antigen is undetermined. CDR3 length: 13 residues. V was shortened by 8 bases and J by 0 bases, with 8 bases between the two germline ends. The V gene's germline CDR1 is SEHNR and CDR2 FQNEAQ (reference sequence). This record comes from a study of response to subunit inactivated influenza vaccine. Whole-study findings and limits: That few new T cells are recruited by each seasonal influenza vaccination was the authors' suggestion.

TCRdb called the RT-PCR reads again in MiXCR, with one record for every CDR3 protein. The sample consists of hundreds of thousands of distinct CDR3 sequences, over 9.5% of them appearing once. This clonotype originated in a man aged 45-65 years who received an inactivated influenza vaccine. Sequencing was performed on PBMCs from blood, taken on the day of vaccination. The chain joins TRBV7-9 to TRBJ2-1, with D unclear. The CDR3 bases are TGTGCCAGCGGGGAATACTCCTACAATGAGCAGTTCTTC. Translated: CASGEYSYNEQFF.